This TCR beta chain was observed in a study of blood T cell repertoires in COVID-19. CDR3 length: 13 amino acids. Germline V gene sequence: CDR1 SGHTS, CDR2 YDEGEE. V dropped 4 bases and J dropped 1 base, with 8 bases sitting between them. The repertoire was sequenced with immunoSEQ multiplex PCR; TCRdb's copy has only in-frame clones and lacks some. Of under 200,000 clones in the sample, about 85% were seen once. Seattle's cohort entered during active infection and was followed longitudinally. Sequenced material: peripheral blood. The chain employs TRBV5-8 and TRBJ1-1; D is possibly TRBD1 (5 bases). The receptor comes from a woman aged 60-75 years with COVID-19, enrolled during active disease. The DNA of the CDR3 is TGTGCCAGCAGCGTAAGGGGGAACACTGAAGCTTTCTTT. It yields the protein CASSVRGNTEAFF.